A selection of T cell receptor beta chains follows, all from one sample in a study of long-term antiretroviral therapy in people with HIV. Method: immunoSEQ multiplex PCR; TCRdb's copy keeps in-frame clones and lacks some. The sample lists 30,000 to 40,000 clones; just under 95% were seen once. This specimen consisted of unsorted PBMCs, obtained 4.1 years after starting antiretroviral therapy. The receptors here all came from a woman between 50 and 59 years old with HIV. Both conserved end residues are part of each CDR3. A D gene is named only where the DNA matches it firmly. Where a row states a size, it is once, few, many or the class of an expanded clone; other rows omit it.

>-|TRBV5-1|-|TRBJ2-3
TGCGCCAGCAGCTTGGCACAGACCACAGATACGCAGTATTTT
CASSLAQTTDTQYF
>TRBD1|TRBV14|-|TRBJ1-4
TGTGCCAGCAGCCAATCCCGGACAGGAAGCGAAAAACTGTTTTTT
CASSQSRTGSEKLFF
>TRBD1|TRBV6-5|-|TRBJ1-5
TGTGCCAGCAGGGGACAGGGTGAGATGAATCAGCCCCAGCATTTT
CASRGQGEMNQPQHF
>-|TRBV4-1|once|TRBJ1-5
TGCGCCAGCAGCCAAGACCCCCCTGGGGTTTATAGCAATCAGCCCCAGCATTTT
CASSQDPPGVYSNQPQHF
>TRBD1|TRBV7-3|-|TRBJ1-1
TGTGCCAGCAGCTCGGGACAGAGTAGGCACACTGAAGCTTTCTTT
CASSSGQSRHTEAFF
>-|TRBV25-1|-|TRBJ2-1
TGTGCCAGCAGTGACCCTGGGGTTTGGGATGAGCAGTTCTTC
CASSDPGVWDEQFF
>-|TRBV29-1|-|TRBJ1-4
TGCAGCGTTGTCAGGCAGGGGGAAAAACTGTTTTTT
CSVVRQGEKLFF
>-|TRBV5-6|-|TRBJ1-5
TGTGCCAGCAGCCGTCAGGGGATGAACGATCAGCCCCAGCATTTT
CASSRQGMNDQPQHF
>-|TRBV29-1|-|TRBJ1-2
TGCAGCGTTCCTCGTACGGGCTATGGCTACACCTTC
CSVPRTGYGYTF
>-|TRBV4-2|-|TRBJ1-1
TGTGCCAGCAGCCAAGACCTTCGGGAGGCTGAAGCTTTCTTT
CASSQDLREAEAFF
>-|TRBV20-1|-|TRBJ2-1
TGCAGTGCTATAGACAATGAGCAGTTCTTC
CSAIDNEQFF
>-|TRBV6-5|-|TRBJ2-1
TGTGCCAGCAGTTACTTGGGGACTCTGAATGAGCAGTTCTTC
CASSYLGTLNEQFF
>-|TRBV7-9|-|TRBJ1-5
TGTGCCAGCAGCTTACAGGCAAACAATCAGCCCCAGCATTTT
CASSLQANNQPQHF
>-|TRBV5-6|-|TRBJ1-1
TGTGCCAGCAGCTTTGGGGGGACTGAAGCTTTCTTT
CASSFGGTEAFF
>-|TRBV11-2|-|TRBJ1-6
TGTGCCAGCAGCTTCGGTCAGGGAGGTACGTCACCCCTCCACTTT
CASSFGQGGTSPLHF
>TRBD2|TRBV5-1|once|TRBJ2-1
TGCGCCAGCAGCCTCGGGAGCGGGGGTTACAATGAGCAGTTCTTC
CASSLGSGGYNEQFF
>-|TRBV7-2|-|TRBJ2-7
TGTGCCAGCAGCTTAAACAGCGAGCAGTACTTC
CASSLNSEQYF
>-|TRBV7-2|-|TRBJ1-6
TGTGCCAGCAGCTTGACAGTCTATAATTCACCCCTCCACTTT
CASSLTVYNSPLHF
>TRBD1|TRBV6-1|-|TRBJ1-1
TGTGCCATCAGACAGGGGGGAAACACTGAAGCTTTCTTT
CAIRQGGNTEAFF
>TRBD1|TRBV7-3|-|TRBJ1-4
TGTGCCGGACCACCTAACAGGGGGCGGAATGAAAAACTGTTTTTT
CAGPPNRGRNEKLFF
>-|TRBV14|-|TRBJ1-2
TGTGCCAGCAGCCAAGGACAAGTACCCTATAACTATGGCTACACCTTC
CASSQGQVPYNYGYTF
>-|TRBV9|-|TRBJ1-1
TGTGCCAGCAGCGTACTAGTGGGGGATGGTACTGAAGCTTTCTTT
CASSVLVGDGTEAFF
>TRBD1|TRBV15|-|TRBJ2-1
TGTGCCACCAGCAGATTTGACAGGGGAGGCAATGAGCAGTTCTTC
CATSRFDRGGNEQFF
>-|TRBV5-1|-|TRBJ2-5
TGCGCCAGCAGCAGGGACGGAACCCCTGAGACCCAGTACTTC
CASSRDGTPETQYF
>-|TRBV25-1|-|TRBJ2-2
TGTGCCAGCAGACCGGGGGCCGGGGAGCTGTTTTTT
CASRPGAGELFF
>-|TRBV27|-|TRBJ1-2
TGTGCCAGCAGTTTAGGGCCCCCGGGGCTATGGGGGTACACCTTC
CASSLGPPGLWGYTF
>-|TRBV6-5|-|TRBJ1-5
TGTGCCAGCAGAGACATTGACCGGAATCAGCCCCAGCATTTT
CASRDIDRNQPQHF
>TRBD1|TRBV5-1|-|TRBJ1-1
TGCGCCAGCAGCTTGGCCTTGACAGGGGACCACACCACTGAAGCTTTCTTT
CASSLALTGDHTTEAFF
>-|TRBV15|-|TRBJ1-1
TGTGCCACCAGCAGAGATATGGCGTCGGGGACTGAAGCTTTCTTT
CATSRDMASGTEAFF
>-|TRBV10-3|-|TRBJ1-1
TGTGCCATCAGCCCCAGGCTGAACACTGAAGCTTTCTTT
CAISPRLNTEAFF
>-|TRBV5-1|-|TRBJ1-1
TGCGCCAGCACCCTCGACGTTAACACTGAAGCTTTCTTT
CASTLDVNTEAFF
>-|TRBV11-2|-|TRBJ1-5
TGTGCCAGCAGCTTGGCGCCTGGGGGCAATCAGCCCCAGCATTTT
CASSLAPGGNQPQHF
>-|TRBV6-6|-|TRBJ2-5
TGTGCCAGCAGTTACTCGGAACCAGCCCAAGAGACCCAGTACTTC
CASSYSEPAQETQYF
>-|TRBV30|-|TRBJ1-3
TGTGCCTGGACCGTATGGGGGTATTCCGGAAACACCATATATTTT
CAWTVWGYSGNTIYF
>-|TRBV2|-|TRBJ2-5
TGTGCCACCGAGGGGTTTTTGGAGACCCAGTACTTC
CATEGFLETQYF
>TRBD1|TRBV5-4|-|TRBJ1-4
TGTGCCAGCAGCGCGGACAGGGGAGTTAATGAAAAACTGTTTTTT
CASSADRGVNEKLFF
>-|TRBV30|few|TRBJ1-5
TGTGCCTGGAGTGCCGGCAGTCAGCCCCAGCATTTT
CAWSAGSQPQHF
>-|TRBV19|-|TRBJ2-7
TGTGCCAGTACGTCCCGCGGCGAGCAGTACTTC
CASTSRGEQYF
>-|TRBV6-5|-|TRBJ2-7
TGTGCCAGCAGTTACTCTGGCGGTGAGACCTACGAGCAGTACTTC
CASSYSGGETYEQYF
>TRBD1|TRBV5-1|-|TRBJ1-4
TGCGCCAGCAGCAGCGAGGGACAGCGTAATGAAAAACTGTTTTTT
CASSSEGQRNEKLFF
>-|TRBV19|-|TRBJ1-2
TGTGCCAGTAGTATAGAAAGCGGACCGGGCTACTATGGCTACACCTTC
CASSIESGPGYYGYTF
>TRBD2|TRBV7-3|once|TRBJ2-3
TGTGCCAGCAGCCCCTCAGACGGGAGGGCCACAGATACGCAGTATTTT
CASSPSDGRATDTQYF
>TRBD2|TRBV5-1|-|TRBJ2-3
TGCGCCAGCAGCGGGGGGGAGTACACAGATACGCAGTATTTT
CASSGGEYTDTQYF
>TRBD1|TRBV30|-|TRBJ1-2
TGTGCCTGGAGGGGGACAGATAACTATGGCTACACCTTC
CAWRGTDNYGYTF
>-|TRBV6-5|-|TRBJ2-7
TGTGCCAGCAGTTATTGGACAGAGTCCTACGAGCAGTACTTC
CASSYWTESYEQYF
>TRBD1|TRBV27|-|TRBJ2-2
TGTGCCAGCAGTCCCTTCGGACAGGGGGCAGACACCGGGGAGCTGTTTTTT
CASSPFGQGADTGELFF
>TRBD2|TRBV7-2|-|TRBJ2-1
TGTGCCAGCAGCTTAATCGGGGGGAAATCCTACAATGAGCAGTTCTTC
CASSLIGGKSYNEQFF
>-|TRBV6-6|-|TRBJ2-7
TGTGCCAGCAGCGGACAAGGCTACGAGCAGTACTTC
CASSGQGYEQYF
>-|TRBV29-1|-|TRBJ1-4
TGCAGCGTTGAAGTTAATGAAAAACTGTTTTTT
CSVEVNEKLFF
>TRBD2|TRBV27|-|TRBJ2-1
TGTGCCAGCAGCCGTACTGGGACTACCTCCTACAATGAGCAGTTCTTC
CASSRTGTTSYNEQFF
>TRBD2|TRBV9|-|TRBJ2-5
TGTGCCAGCAGCCCCCGACGGGGAGCGGGGGGCTACTTCCAAGAGACCCAGTACTTC
CASSPRRGAGGYFQETQYF
>-|TRBV10-3|once|TRBJ1-3
TGTGCCATCAGTGTAAAAGGGGACCCCTCCTCTGGAAACACCATATATTTT
CAISVKGDPSSGNTIYF
>-|TRBV5-6|-|TRBJ1-5
TGTGCCAGCAGTGAGGGGGGCTCTCAGCCCCAGCATTTT
CASSEGGSQPQHF
>-|TRBV4-2|-|TRBJ2-5
TGTGCCAGCAGCCAAGCTGGGGACCAAGAGACCCAGTACTTC
CASSQAGDQETQYF
>-|TRBV5-1|-|TRBJ2-7
TGCGCCAGCAGCTTCGAACAGCGAGGTTTGGGAGAGCAGTACTTC
CASSFEQRGLGEQYF